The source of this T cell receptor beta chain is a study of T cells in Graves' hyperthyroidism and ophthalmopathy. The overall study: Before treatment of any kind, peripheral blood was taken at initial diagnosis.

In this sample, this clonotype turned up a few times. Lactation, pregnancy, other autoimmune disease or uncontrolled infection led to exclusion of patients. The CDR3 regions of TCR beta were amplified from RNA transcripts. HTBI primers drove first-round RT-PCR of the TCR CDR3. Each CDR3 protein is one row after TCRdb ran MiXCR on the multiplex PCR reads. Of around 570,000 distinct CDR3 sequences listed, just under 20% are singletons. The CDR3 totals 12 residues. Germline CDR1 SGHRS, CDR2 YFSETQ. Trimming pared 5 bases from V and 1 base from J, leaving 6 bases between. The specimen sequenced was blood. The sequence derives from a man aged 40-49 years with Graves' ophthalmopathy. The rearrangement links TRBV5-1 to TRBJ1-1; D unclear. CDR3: CASRIGNTEAFF. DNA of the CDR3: TGCGCCAGCAGGATCGGGAACACTGAAGCTTTCTTT.